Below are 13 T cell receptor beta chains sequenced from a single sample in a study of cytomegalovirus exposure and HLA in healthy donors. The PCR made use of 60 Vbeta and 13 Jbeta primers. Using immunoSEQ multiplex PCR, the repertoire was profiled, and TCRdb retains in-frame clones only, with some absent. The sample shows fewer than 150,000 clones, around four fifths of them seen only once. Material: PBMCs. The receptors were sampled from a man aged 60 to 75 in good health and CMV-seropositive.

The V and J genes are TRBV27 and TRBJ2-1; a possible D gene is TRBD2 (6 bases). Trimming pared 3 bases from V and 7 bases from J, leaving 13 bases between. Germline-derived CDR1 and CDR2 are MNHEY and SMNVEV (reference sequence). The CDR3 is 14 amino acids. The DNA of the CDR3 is TGTGCCAGCAGTTTGTCGACTAGTCTGAATGAGCAGTTCTTC. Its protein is CASSLSTSLNEQFF.

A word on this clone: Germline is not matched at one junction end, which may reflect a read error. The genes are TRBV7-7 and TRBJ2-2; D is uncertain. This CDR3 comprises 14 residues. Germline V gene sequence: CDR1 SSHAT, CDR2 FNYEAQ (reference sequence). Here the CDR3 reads CASSSRSGPGELFF. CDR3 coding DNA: TGTGCTAGCAGCTCCCGGTCGGGTCCCGGGGAGCTGTTTTTT.

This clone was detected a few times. The CDR3 is CASSMDREGYTF. The CDR3 DNA sequence: TGTGCCAGCAGTATGGACAGGGAAGGCTACACCTTC. This chain uses TRBV7-2 with TRBJ1-2; 8 bases align to TRBD1. Trimming took 6 bases from V and 8 from J; bases not matched to a gene: 5. Per the germline V gene, CDR1 is SGHTA and CDR2 is FQGNSA. The CDR3 covers 12 residues.

CDR3 in amino acids: CASSLVTAQETQYF. Here the CDR3 DNA reads TGTGCCAGCAGCTTGGTGACAGCCCAAGAGACCCAGTACTTC. The J gene is TRBJ2-5, the V gene TRBV5-4, with D tentatively TRBD1 (5 bases). The germline V gene has CDR1 SGHNT and CDR2 YYREEE (reference sequence). Trimming stripped 0 bases from V and 1 base from J, with 7 bases between. The CDR3 spans 14 residues.

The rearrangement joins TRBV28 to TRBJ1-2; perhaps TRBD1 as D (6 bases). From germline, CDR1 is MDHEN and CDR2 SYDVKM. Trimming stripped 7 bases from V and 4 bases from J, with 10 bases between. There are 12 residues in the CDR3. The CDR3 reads CASIGQSYGYTF. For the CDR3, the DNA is TGTGCCAGCATCGGACAGTCCTATGGCTACACCTTC.

CDR3 in amino acids: CASSAGTGSPYGYTF. As DNA, the CDR3 is TGTGCCAGCAGCGCCGGAACAGGTAGCCCCTATGGCTACACCTTC. The chain couples TRBV5-5 to TRBJ1-2; D may be TRBD1 (5 bases). V gave up 4 bases and J gave up 4 bases, with 17 bases separating them. The length of the CDR3 is 15 residues. Looked up from germline, CDR1 is SGHKS and CDR2 is YYEKEE (reference sequence).

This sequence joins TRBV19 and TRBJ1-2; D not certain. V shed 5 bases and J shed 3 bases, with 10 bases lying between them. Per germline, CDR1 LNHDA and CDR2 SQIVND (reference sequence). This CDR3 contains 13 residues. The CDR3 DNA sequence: TGTGCCAGTAGTCCGACGGGGTACTATGGCTACACCTTC. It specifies CASSPTGYYGYTF. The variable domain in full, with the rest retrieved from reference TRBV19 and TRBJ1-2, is DGGITQSPKYLFRKEGQNVTLSCEQNLNHDAMYWYRQDPGQGLRLIYYSQIVNDFQKGDIAEGYSVSREKKESFPLTVTSAQKNPTAFYLCASSPTGYYGYTFGSGTRLTVV.

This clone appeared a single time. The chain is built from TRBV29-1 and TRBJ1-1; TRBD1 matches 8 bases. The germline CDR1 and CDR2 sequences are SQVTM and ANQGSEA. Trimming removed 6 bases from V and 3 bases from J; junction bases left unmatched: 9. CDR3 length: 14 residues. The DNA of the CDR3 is TGCAGCGTGGTCTCCAGGGGGCGCGACACTGAAGCTTTCTTT. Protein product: CSVVSRGRDTEAFF.

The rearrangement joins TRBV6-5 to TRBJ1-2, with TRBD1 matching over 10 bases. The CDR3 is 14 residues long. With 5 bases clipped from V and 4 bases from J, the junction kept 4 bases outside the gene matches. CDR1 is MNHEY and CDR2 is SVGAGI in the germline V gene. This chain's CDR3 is CASSRTGGVYGYTF. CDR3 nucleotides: TGTGCCAGCAGTCGGACAGGGGGAGTCTATGGCTACACCTTC.

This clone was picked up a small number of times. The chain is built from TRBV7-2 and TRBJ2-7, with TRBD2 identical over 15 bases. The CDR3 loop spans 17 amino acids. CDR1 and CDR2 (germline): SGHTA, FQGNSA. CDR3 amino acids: CLFPQGLAGGFWNEQYF. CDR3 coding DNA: TGTCTTTTTCCCCAGGGACTAGCGGGAGGATTTTGGAACGAGCAGTACTTC.

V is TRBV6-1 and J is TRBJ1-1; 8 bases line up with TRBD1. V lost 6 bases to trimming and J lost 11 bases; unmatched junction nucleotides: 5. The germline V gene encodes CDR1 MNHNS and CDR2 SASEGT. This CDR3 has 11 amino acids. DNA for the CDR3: TGTGCCAGCAGCTGGACAGGGTTGGCTTTCTTT. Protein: CASSWTGLAFF.

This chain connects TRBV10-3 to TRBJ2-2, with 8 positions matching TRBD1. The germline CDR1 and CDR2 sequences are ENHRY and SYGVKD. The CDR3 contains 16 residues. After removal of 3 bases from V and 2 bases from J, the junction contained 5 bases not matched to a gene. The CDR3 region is CAISEHGQGNTGELFF. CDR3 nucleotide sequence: TGTGCCATCAGTGAACACGGACAGGGAAACACCGGGGAGCTGTTTTTT.

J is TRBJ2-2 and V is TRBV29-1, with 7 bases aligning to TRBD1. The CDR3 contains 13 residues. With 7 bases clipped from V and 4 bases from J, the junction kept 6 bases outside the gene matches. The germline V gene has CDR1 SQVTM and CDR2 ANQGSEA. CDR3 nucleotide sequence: TGCAGCGCCACGACAGGGCGCACCGGGGAGCTGTTTTTT. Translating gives CSATTGRTGELFF.